This TCR beta chain was documented in a study of T cells in Graves' hyperthyroidism and ophthalmopathy. The CDR3 is 10 residues long. From germline, CDR1 is SGHRS and CDR2 YFSETQ. The source material, RNA transcripts, was used to amplify TCR beta CDR3 regions. With the HTBI primer set, the TCR CDR3 went through a first round of RT-PCR. TCRdb reprocessed the multiplex PCR reads with MiXCR, giving one entry per CDR3 protein. The data contain 350,000 or so distinct CDR3 sequences, approximately 18% of them singletons. In the case of this clonotype: The junction departs from germline at one end; a sequencing error may be responsible.

The chain recombines TRBV5-1 with TRBJ2-7, with unresolved D. The sequenced material came from blood. The sequence derives from a woman younger than 45 with Graves' hyperthyroidism that later progressed to Graves' ophthalmopathy. The CDR3 sequence is CASSLYERYF. CDR3 nucleotide sequence: TGCGCCAGCAGCTTGTACGAGCGGTACTTC.